Below are 28 T cell receptor beta chains sequenced from a single sample in a study of cytomegalovirus exposure and HLA in healthy donors. PCR amplification relied on 60 Vbeta primers (plus 13 Jbeta primers). Clones were sequenced by immunoSEQ multiplex PCR, and TCRdb holds only the in-frame ones, with some missing. The data contain about 200,000 clones, about three quarters of them singletons. Specimen: PBMCs. The source is a man younger than 35 in good health and CMV-seronegative.

This rearrangement joins TRBV11-2 to TRBJ1-1; D gene ambiguous. CDR3 size: 15 residues. Germline-derived CDR1 and CDR2 are SGHAT and FQNNGV. V was shortened by 2 bases and J by 5 bases, with 15 bases between the two germline ends. DNA of the CDR3: TGTGCCAGCAGCTTACTGGGCAGATCCAGAACTGAAGCTTTCTTT. Residues: CASSLLGRSRTEAFF.

The chain recombines TRBV30 with TRBJ2-5, with TRBD2 matching 14 bases. Trimming removed 1 base from V and 4 bases from J; junction bases left unmatched: 5. Germline values: CDR1 GTSNPN, CDR2 SVGIG (reference sequence). This CDR3 is built from 16 residues. The DNA for the CDR3 is TGTGCCTGGAGTGCTCAGGGGACTAGCGGGGGAGAGACCCAGTACTTC. Encoded protein: CAWSAQGTSGGETQYF.

This clone appeared a few times. The chain joins TRBV28 to TRBJ2-5; 7 bases are shared with TRBD1. The CDR3 is 21 residues long. Trimming at V came to 1 base and at J to 4 bases, leaving 24 bases not matched to a gene. Germline values: CDR1 MDHEN, CDR2 SYDVKM. Here the CDR3 DNA reads TGTGCCAGCAGTTTATCAAGGACAGGCGAAACAAAACCTTCCACTCGAGAGACCCAGTACTTC. Translation: CASSLSRTGETKPSTRETQYF.

The chain combines TRBV2 with TRBJ1-2, with D perhaps TRBD1 (6 bases). V was cut by 4 bases and J by 4 bases, with 10 bases left in between. The CDR3 runs to 13 residues. In germline, CDR1 is SNHLY, CDR2 FYNNEI. In DNA form, the CDR3 reads TGTGCCAGCAGTGGGGGGCGAGGCTATGGCTACACCTTC. Protein product: CASSGGRGYGYTF.

The chain is built from TRBV5-6 and TRBJ1-2, with D possibly matching TRBD1 (6 bases). CDR3 size: 13 residues. Deletions cut 3 bases from V and 6 bases from J, with 12 bases between. Germline V gene lookup returns CDR1 SGHDT and CDR2 YYEEEE. The CDR3 DNA sequence: TGTGCCAGCAGCTCAACAGGGAGAGATGGCTACACCTTC. This gives the protein CASSSTGRDGYTF. The whole variable domain, filled in from reference TRBV5-6 and TRBJ1-2, reads DAGVTQSPTHLIKTRGQQVTLRCSPKSGHDTVSWYQQALGQGPQFIFQYYEEEERQRGNFPDRFSGHQFPNYSSELNVNALLLGDSALYLCASSSTGRDGYTFGSGTRLTVV.

The chain joins TRBV7-2 to TRBJ1-4; 11 bases are a match to TRBD1. V dropped 5 bases and J dropped 5; count of bases not matched to a gene: 1. The germline gives CDR1 SGHTA, CDR2 FQGNSA. This CDR3 has 14 amino acids. CDR3 DNA sequence: TGTGCCAGCAGCCGGGACAGGGGGAATGAAAAACTGTTTTTT. Translation gives CASSRDRGNEKLFF.

The chain links TRBV4-2 to TRBJ2-1; D gene ambiguous. Germline CDR1 and CDR2: LGHNA and YNFKEQ. The CDR3 consists of 13 residues. Trimming left V 2 bases short and J 8 bases short, with 10 bases between. The CDR3 DNA reads as TGTGCCAGCAGCCAAATCGGCGCGGATGAGCAGTTCTTC. Translating gives CASSQIGADEQFF.

The chain uses TRBV12-5 and TRBJ2-5, with a tentative D call TRBD1 (6 bases). Germline V gives CDR1 LGHNT, CDR2 FRNRAP. The V gene lost 1 base and the J gene lost 3 bases, with 12 bases spanning the gap. This CDR3 contains 15 residues. The CDR3: CASGLGWGLEETQYF. The CDR3 bases are TGTGCTAGTGGTTTGGGCTGGGGGCTGGAAGAGACCCAGTACTTC.

The CDR3 spells CASRPGGWETQYF. Written as DNA, the CDR3 is TGTGCCAGCAGGCCGGGGGGCTGGGAGACCCAGTACTTC. The chain has TRBV27 and TRBJ2-5; D perhaps matches TRBD2 (7 bases). Germline V gives CDR1 MNHEY, CDR2 SMNVEV (reference sequence). Trimming pared 6 bases from V and 5 bases from J, leaving 13 bases between. The CDR3 runs to 13 residues.

V gene TRBV6-6 combines with J gene TRBJ1-2; TRBD1 is a possible D gene (5 bases). This CDR3 is built from 13 residues. Trimming took off 1 base at V and 4 bases at J, with 7 bases between the two ends. The germline CDR1 and CDR2 sequences are MNHNY and SVGAGI (reference sequence). CDR3 bases: TGTGCCAGCAGTTACTGGCAGGGCTATGGCTACACCTTC. Protein sequence: CASSYWQGYGYTF.

The rearrangement uses TRBV12-1 and TRBJ2-1; TRBD2 reflects the table's D call only, with no check against the DNA. TRBV12-1 is a recognized pseudogene. The CDR3 covers 15 residues. The CDR3 here is CASSIGRGGDNEQFF. The CDR3 DNA reads as TGTGCCAGCAGCATCGGGCGGGGGGGAGACAATGAGCAGTTCTTC.

The chain employs TRBV7-9 and TRBJ1-2; 8 bases fit TRBD1. This CDR3 is 15 amino acids long. The trim removed 5 bases at V and 7 bases at J, leaving 12 bases unmatched. Germline V gene sequence: CDR1 SEHNR, CDR2 FQNEAQ (reference sequence). The CDR3 DNA sequence: TGTGCCAGCAGCCCCATCCGCGAGGACAGGGTTGGCTACACCTTC. This translates into CASSPIREDRVGYTF.

The V and J genes are TRBV10-3 and TRBJ2-7; 10 bases line up with TRBD1. The CDR3 loop spans 14 amino acids. J was trimmed by 1 base and V by 9 bases; bases with no gene match: 6. CDR1 ENHRY and CDR2 SYGVKD come from the germline V gene. The CDR3 loop is CAIYPGQGSYEQYF. As DNA, the CDR3 is TGTGCCATTTATCCGGGACAGGGGTCCTACGAGCAGTACTTC.

The table lists this clone with a few counts. The rearrangement joins TRBV19 to TRBJ2-5; TRBD1 aligns across 9 bases. CDR3 length: 15 residues. Germline lookup yields CDR1 LNHDA and CDR2 SQIVND (reference sequence). V was pared by 5 bases and J by 0 bases, with 4 bases of the junction left unmatched. The CDR3 here is CASSVDRGYQETQYF. The CDR3 region has the DNA TGTGCCAGTAGTGTCGACAGGGGGTACCAAGAGACCCAGTACTTC.

The V and J genes are TRBV19 and TRBJ1-1, with 8 bases lining up with TRBD1. Germline V gives CDR1 LNHDA, CDR2 SQIVND (reference sequence). The V and J ends lost 7 bases and 4 bases, in that order; junction bases with no gene match: 11. The CDR3 is 15 amino acids. CDR3: CASTLGQGASTEAFF. The CDR3 DNA is TGTGCCAGTACCCTAGGGCAGGGGGCAAGCACTGAAGCTTTCTTT.

CDR3 sequence reads: CSVPGQGDYEQYF. CDR3 in DNA: TGCAGCGTTCCGGGACAGGGGGACTACGAGCAGTACTTC. The V gene is TRBV29-1, the J gene TRBJ2-7, with 11 bases aligning to TRBD1. The ends lost 5 bases at V and 3 bases at J; junction bases unmatched: 3. CDR1 and CDR2 from the germline V gene are SQVTM and ANQGSEA. The CDR3 runs to 13 residues.

The gene calls are TRBV9 and TRBJ2-1, with 9 nucleotides matching TRBD2. The germline V gene encodes CDR1 SGDLS and CDR2 YYNGEE. J gave up 3 bases and V 0 bases, and 4 bases lay outside the gene matches. The CDR3 covers 16 residues. The CDR3 protein is CASSVGLAGIYNEQFF. The DNA for the CDR3 is TGTGCCAGCAGCGTAGGCCTAGCGGGGATCTACAATGAGCAGTTCTTC.

J is TRBJ1-2 and V is TRBV5-1; 9 nucleotides line up with TRBD1. The CDR3 is 16 amino acids. V lost 4 bases to trimming and J lost 6 bases; unmatched junction nucleotides: 13. The germline gives CDR1 SGHRS, CDR2 YFSETQ. CDR3 in DNA: TGCGCCAGCAGCGGGGGGACCGGGACAGGGATCCATGGCTACACCTTC. Translating gives CASSGGTGTGIHGYTF.

A few counts support this clone. This chain connects TRBV7-9 to TRBJ1-1; TRBD1 matches 7 bases. The V segment lost 8 bases and the J segment 5 bases; nucleotides outside the gene matches: 5. CDR3 length: 12 amino acids. Germline loops: CDR1 SEHNR, CDR2 FQNEAQ (reference sequence). The DNA of the CDR3 is TGTGCCAGCGGGCAGGGGGTGACTGAAGCTTTCTTT. Translation: CASGQGVTEAFF.

Only one count was recorded for this clone. The chain links TRBV19 to TRBJ2-5; no clear D. This CDR3 comprises 13 residues. From germline, CDR1 is LNHDA and CDR2 SQIVND (reference sequence). Trimming left V 4 bases short and J 3 bases short, with 9 bases between. CDR3 region: CASSTTPEETQYF. CDR3 DNA sequence: TGTGCCAGTAGTACCACTCCGGAAGAGACCCAGTACTTC.

This clone was found a few times. Written as DNA, the CDR3 is TGCAGTGCAAGACTAGCGGGGCACCAGTACTTC. Amino acids: CSARLAGHQYF. The V gene is TRBV20-1, the J gene TRBJ2-5; 11 bases map to TRBD2. This CDR3 spans 11 amino acids. J gave up 10 bases and V 6 bases, and 4 bases lay outside the gene matches. The germline V gene has CDR1 DFQATT and CDR2 SNEGSKA (reference sequence).

The J gene is TRBJ1-2, the V gene TRBV19, with 7 bases aligning to TRBD1. The CDR3 extends over 12 amino acids. Trimming at V came to 9 bases and at J to 7 bases, leaving 8 bases not matched to a gene. Germline lookup yields CDR1 LNHDA and CDR2 SQIVND (reference sequence). DNA of the CDR3: TGTGCCAGCAACAGGGGTTTGGGTGGCTACACCTTC. Protein product: CASNRGLGGYTF.

This rearrangement joins TRBV7-2 to TRBJ2-7; D is perhaps TRBD1 (6 bases). Germline CDR1 and CDR2: SGHTA and FQGNSA. V shed 4 bases and J shed 2 bases, with 15 bases lying between them. The CDR3 loop spans 15 amino acids. This chain's CDR3 is CASSYGPRGTYEQYF. The CDR3 nucleotides read TGTGCCAGCAGCTACGGGCCCAGGGGCACCTACGAGCAGTACTTC.

The chain has TRBV6-1 and TRBJ2-2, with D perhaps matching TRBD2 (5 bases). The CDR3 contains 12 residues. Trimming left V 7 bases short and J 8 bases short, with 11 bases between. CDR1 and CDR2 (germline): MNHNS, SASEGT. The CDR3 loop reads CASNAGWGELFF. CDR3 DNA sequence: TGTGCCAGCAACGCGGGTTGGGGGGAGCTGTTTTTT.

This chain joins TRBV6-5 and TRBJ2-7, with D tentatively TRBD2 (7 bases). The V end lost 7 bases, the J end lost 4 bases, and 20 bases lay between the germline ends. This CDR3 is 15 amino acids long. Per the germline V gene, CDR1 is MNHEY and CDR2 is SVGAGI. In nucleotides, the CDR3 is TGTGCCAGCAATAAGGGGGGGGCGGAGAGTTACGAGCAGTACTTC. The encoded protein is CASNKGGAESYEQYF.

The CDR3 loop reads CASSRGGDTQYF. In DNA, the CDR3 is TGTGCCAGCAGTCGAGGGGGAGATACGCAGTATTTT. The chain couples TRBV9 to TRBJ2-3; possible D gene TRBD1, 6 bases. Trimming cost V 5 bases and J 5 bases, with 9 bases left between them. This CDR3 is built from 12 residues. Germline CDR1 is SGDLS and CDR2 is YYNGEE.

This clone is a singleton in its sample. This CDR3 reads CASSLQTSAPSYEQYF. The CDR3 DNA reads as TGTGCCAGCAGCCTTCAGACTAGCGCCCCCTCCTACGAGCAGTACTTC. The chain carries TRBV14 and TRBJ2-7; 8 bases match TRBD2. Germline lookup yields CDR1 SGHDN and CDR2 FVKESK. The CDR3 runs to 16 residues. V lost 4 bases, J lost 0 bases, and 8 bases stayed unmatched.

This rearrangement joins TRBV5-1 to TRBJ2-7, with 11 bases that match TRBD1. The CDR3 consists of 16 residues. The V segment lost 2 bases and the J segment 4 bases; nucleotides outside the gene matches: 8. Germline assignment: CDR1 SGHRS and CDR2 YFSETQ. The CDR3 DNA follows: TGCGCCAGCAGCTTCGCCACCGGGACAGGGGGATACGAGCAGTACTTC. Its protein product is CASSFATGTGGYEQYF.